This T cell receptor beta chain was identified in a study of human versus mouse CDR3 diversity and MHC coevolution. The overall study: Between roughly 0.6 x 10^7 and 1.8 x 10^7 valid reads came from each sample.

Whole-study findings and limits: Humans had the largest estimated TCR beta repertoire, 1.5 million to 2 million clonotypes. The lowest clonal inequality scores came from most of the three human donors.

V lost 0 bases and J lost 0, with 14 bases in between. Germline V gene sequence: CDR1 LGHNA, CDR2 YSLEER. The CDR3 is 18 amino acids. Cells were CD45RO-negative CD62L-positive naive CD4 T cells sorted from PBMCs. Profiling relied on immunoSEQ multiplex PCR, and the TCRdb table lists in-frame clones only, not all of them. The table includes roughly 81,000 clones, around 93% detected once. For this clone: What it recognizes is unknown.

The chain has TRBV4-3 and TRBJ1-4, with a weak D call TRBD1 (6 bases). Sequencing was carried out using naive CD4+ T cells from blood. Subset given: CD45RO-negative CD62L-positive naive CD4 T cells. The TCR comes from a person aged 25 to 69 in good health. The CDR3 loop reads CASSQDGDRRTTNEKLFF. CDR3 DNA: TGCGCCAGCAGCCAAGATGGAGACAGGCGTACAACTAATGAAAAACTGTTTTTT.